Listed here are 20 T cell receptor beta chains from one sample, sequenced in a study of low-dose radiotherapy and immunotherapy resistance in tumors. The time point denotes: before trial treatment. Alpha- and beta-chain coverage of first-strand cDNA came from TRAV- and TRBV-specific primers. TCR amplification ran 15 to 25 PCR cycles using constant-region and V-primer adapter primers. In TCRdb, the reads were re-called with MiXCR into one record per CDR3 protein. The sample holds about 82,000 distinct CDR3 sequences, about 20% seen once. The input for sequencing was PBMCs, taken before treatment. Source of these receptors: a male donor with prostate cancer.

The table lists this clonotype with many counts. V is TRBV20-1 and J is TRBJ2-3; D is undetermined. V lost 4 bases, J lost 2 bases, and 13 bases lay in between. Germline loops: CDR1 DFQATT, CDR2 SNEGSKA (reference sequence). The CDR3 is 14 residues long. The CDR3 DNA is TGCAGTGCTACCAAAACCGGGTCCACAGATACGCAGTATTTT. Amino acids: CSATKTGSTDTQYF.

This clonotype showed up many times. The J gene is TRBJ1-5, the V gene TRBV20-1; D gene uncertain. Trimming stripped 0 bases from V and 2 bases from J, with 11 bases between. Germline CDR1 DFQATT, CDR2 SNEGSKA (reference sequence). The CDR3 is 15 amino acids. CDR3 nucleotides: TGCAGTGCTAGAGATGAGAGGGCAGGCAATCAGCCCCAGCATTTT. Encoded protein: CSARDERAGNQPQHF.

Concerning this clonotype itself: A much larger clonotype is one base distant, so this may be a read error. The conserved closing phenylalanine or tryptophan is absent in this CDR3, likely reflecting a read error. As DNA, the CDR3 is TGTGCCAGCAGTTCCGGACTAGCGGGACTCTTTGGGACCGGGGAGCTGTTTTTG. This translates into CASSSGLAGLFGTGELFL. The rearrangement uses TRBV2 and TRBJ2-2; 12 bases line up with TRBD2. The CDR3 covers 18 residues. Trimming cost V 5 bases and J 5 bases; bases outside gene matches: 12. Germline assignment: CDR1 SNHLY and CDR2 FYNNEI.

This clonotype has at least ten counts. V gene TRBV12-3 or TRBV12-4 combines with J gene TRBJ1-2; weak D call: TRBD1 (6 bases). The CDR3 runs to 14 residues. Trimming shortened V by 9 bases and J by 8 bases, and 22 bases separated the two germline ends. The DNA of the CDR3 is TGTGCCAGTCGAGTAGATACAGGGATGAGCGGCTACACCTTC. This codes for CASRVDTGMSGYTF.

This rearrangement joins TRBV5-3 to TRBJ2-2, with D possibly being TRBD2 (6 bases). TRBV5-3 is an ORF; its function is uncertain. The V gene lost 4 bases and the J gene lost 5 bases, with 6 bases spanning the gap. This CDR3 is 12 amino acids long. The CDR3 DNA reads TGTGCCAGAAGCGGGGGGACCGGGGAGCTGTTTTTT. Its protein is CARSGGTGELFF.

Many counts were recorded for this clonotype. V usage is TRBV20-1 and J usage is TRBJ2-2; unclear D gene. The V gene lost 6 bases and the J gene lost 0 bases, with 14 bases spanning the gap. CDR1 and CDR2 (germline): DFQATT, SNEGSKA (reference sequence). The CDR3 is 15 residues long. The CDR3 nucleotides are TGCAGTGCCCCACATAGAAAAGCGAACACCGGGGAGCTGTTTTTT. Translation: CSAPHRKANTGELFF.

In this sample, this clonotype turned up many times. J is TRBJ2-5 and V is TRBV7-2; TRBD2 matches 11 bases. V trimming: 6 bases; J trimming: 4 bases; junction bases outside the gene matches: 16. This CDR3 is 18 amino acids long. CDR1 is SGHTA and CDR2 is FQGNSA in the germline V gene. CDR3 residues: CASSQLSTSGGGLETQYF. The DNA for the CDR3 is TGTGCCAGCAGTCAACTATCCACTAGCGGGGGTGGCCTAGAGACCCAGTACTTC.

In its sample, this clonotype was seen many times. The chain recombines TRBV6-5 with TRBJ2-3; 7 positions match TRBD2. V was pared by 2 bases and J by 6 bases, with 2 bases of the junction left unmatched. The germline CDR1 and CDR2 sequences are MNHEY and SVGAGI. The CDR3 is 13 residues long. The CDR3 nucleotides are TGTGCCAGCAGTTACCGGGGGGTTGATACGCAGTATTTT. Its protein is CASSYRGVDTQYF.

This clonotype turned up a few times. CDR3 protein: CASSTTGQVHEQYF. The CDR3 nucleotides are TGTGCCAGTAGTACCACGGGACAGGTCCACGAGCAGTACTTC. The chain is built from TRBV19 and TRBJ2-7, with 8 bases that match TRBD1. The trim removed 4 bases at V and 5 bases at J, leaving 7 bases unmatched. Germline loops: CDR1 LNHDA, CDR2 SQIVND (reference sequence). The CDR3 length is 14 residues. The full variable domain, in which reference TRBV19 and TRBJ2-7 provide the parts outside the CDR3, is DGGITQSPKYLFRKEGQNVTLSCEQNLNHDAMYWYRQDPGQGLRLIYYSQIVNDFQKGDIAEGYSVSREKKESFPLTVTSAQKNPTAFYLCASSTTGQVHEQYFGPGTRLTVT.

This clonotype came up many times. The chain has TRBV7-3 and TRBJ2-7; possible D gene TRBD1, 5 bases. The CDR3 totals 13 residues. With 2 bases removed from V and 6 bases from J, the gap between germline ends came to 11 bases. Per the germline V gene, CDR1 is SGHTA and CDR2 is FQGTGA. The CDR3 nucleotides are TGTGCCAGCAGCTTATCCCCCCAGGGCGAGCAGTACTTC. Protein product: CASSLSPQGEQYF.

The table lists this clonotype with many counts. The rearrangement uses TRBV6-6 and TRBJ1-1; possibly TRBD1 for D (5 bases). This CDR3 has 13 residues. CDR1 is MNHNY and CDR2 is SVGAGI in the germline V gene (reference sequence). V was clipped by 11 bases and J by 4 bases, with 17 bases between them. CDR3 nucleotide sequence: TGTGCCGCTCACCGGGGCTTGACCACTGAAGCTTTCTTT. Protein product: CAAHRGLTTEAFF.

The sample holds many counts of this clonotype. The chain has TRBV28 and TRBJ2-3; the match to TRBD1 covers 7 bases. CDR1 is MDHEN and CDR2 is SYDVKM in the germline V gene. The CDR3 is 13 residues long. After removal of 6 bases from V and 4 bases from J, the junction contained 4 bases not matched to a gene. The CDR3 coding sequence is TGTGCCAGCAGACAAGACAGGGCAGATACGCAGTATTTT. Protein sequence: CASRQDRADTQYF.

This clonotype was observed at least ten times. The rearrangement joins TRBV7-9 to TRBJ1-1, with D tentatively TRBD1 (6 bases). CDR1 is SEHNR and CDR2 is FQNEAQ in the germline V gene (reference sequence). The CDR3 is 13 amino acids. V lost 5 bases and J 3 bases, leaving 10 bases between the germline ends. CDR3 sequence (DNA): TGTGCCAGCAGCGCCGGACAGCACACTGAAGCTTTCTTT. Its translation: CASSAGQHTEAFF.

This clonotype was detected a few times. The chain has TRBV13 and TRBJ2-5, with a possible D match to TRBD1 (6 bases). CDR1 and CDR2 from the germline V gene are PRHDT and FYEKMQ (reference sequence). The CDR3 extends over 14 amino acids. Trimming removed 5 bases from V and 1 base from J, with 11 bases in between. DNA of the CDR3: TGTGCCAGCAGCAAAGGACAGCGCCAAGAGACCCAGTACTTC. Its translation is CASSKGQRQETQYF.

Points on this clonotype: A much more abundant neighbour one base away suggests this may be a read error. V usage is TRBV6-1 and J usage is TRBJ2-5; D gene unclear. Germline V gene data show CDR1 as MNHNS and CDR2 as SASEGT. The CDR3 totals 13 residues. The CDR3 region is CASGLGQQETKYF. The CDR3 region has the DNA TGTGCCAGCGGCCTGGGCCAGCAAGAGACCAAGTACTTC.

This clonotype was seen at least ten times. J is TRBJ2-3 and V is TRBV6-6, with D uncertain. Between the trimmed V and J ends, which lost 7 bases and 6 bases, there was a span of 14 bases. Germline CDR1 MNHNY, CDR2 SVGAGI (reference sequence). The CDR3 has 13 residues. The DNA for the CDR3 is TGTGCCAGCAATCAGATGATGGCGGATACGCAGTATTTT. Its protein product is CASNQMMADTQYF.

This clonotype appeared many times. The V call is TRBV6-1, the J call TRBJ2-2; 7 nucleotides agree with TRBD1. Looked up from germline, CDR1 is MNHNS and CDR2 is SASEGT. The CDR3 length is 14 residues. Trimming at V came to 2 bases and at J to 4 bases, leaving 1 base not matched to a gene. CDR3 sequence: CASSEQGVTGELFF. The DNA of the CDR3 is TGTGCCAGCAGTGAACAGGGGGTCACCGGGGAGCTGTTTTTT.

There are many counts of this clonotype. J is TRBJ2-1 and V is TRBV7-6; D may be TRBD2 (5 bases). Germline assignment: CDR1 SGHVS and CDR2 FNYEAQ. The CDR3 runs to 16 residues. Trimming removed 5 bases from V and 2 bases from J, with 16 bases in between. The CDR3 is CASSDYRDPTYNEQFF. The CDR3 nucleotides read TGTGCCAGCAGCGATTACCGGGATCCCACCTACAATGAGCAGTTCTTC.

This chain joins TRBV6-1 and TRBJ1-1, with D possibly being TRBD1 (5 bases). This CDR3 has 14 amino acids. V was trimmed by 6 bases and J by 0 bases, leaving 11 bases between them. Germline CDR1 and CDR2: MNHNS and SASEGT. CDR3 amino acids: CASSRQYMNTEAFF. The CDR3, as DNA: TGTGCCAGCAGCCGACAGTATATGAACACTGAAGCTTTCTTT.

This clonotype was seen repeatedly, ten times or more. This rearrangement joins TRBV28 to TRBJ1-2; D is uncertain. V lost 5 bases, J lost 4 bases, and 17 bases lay in between. Per germline, CDR1 MDHEN and CDR2 SYDVKM. The CDR3 consists of 15 residues. In DNA, the CDR3 is TGTGCCAGCAGTCCAAGCTCGGCTAACGGCTATGGCTACACCTTC. It encodes CASSPSSANGYGYTF.